Here is one T cell receptor beta chain with its context. This specimen belongs to a study of shared T cell receptors in the human thymus. Measured with immunoSEQ multiplex PCR; TCRdb has only the in-frame clones, and not every one. This sample has approximately 580,000 clones, with about 80% found just once. This CDR3 comprises 15 residues. Germline lookup yields CDR1 SGHNT and CDR2 YENEEA. V shed 5 bases, J shed 5 bases, and the junction held 12 bases outside the gene matches. These same records also appear under a second study, on human thymus T cells.

Sequencing was done on a sample of thymocytes. This clonotype originated in a boy under two years old with a congenital heart defect. The chain recombines TRBV11-3 with TRBJ2-7, with 7 bases matching TRBD1. The CDR3 is CASSKTDRPPNEQYF. Written as DNA, the CDR3 is TGTGCCAGCAGCAAAACGGACAGGCCCCCAAACGAGCAGTACTTC.